Presented here are 26 T cell receptor beta chains from one specimen sequenced in a study of blood T cells in healthy people across ages. With a J-beta primer mix and a sample-barcoded 5' primer, a second PCR ran about 7 to 12 cycles. TCRdb re-analysed the 5' RACE reads in MiXCR, keeping a single row per CDR3 protein. This table holds about 1.5 million distinct CDR3 sequences, roughly 43% found once. Source material: blood. The source is a woman aged 18-30 years in good health.

V usage is TRBV2 and J usage is TRBJ1-1; TRBD1 is a possible D gene (5 bases). CDR1 and CDR2 (germline): SNHLY, FYNNEI. V was pared by 6 bases and J by 6 bases, with 11 bases between. The CDR3 runs to 12 residues. CDR3 sequence (DNA): TGTGCCAGCAGGGGAGGGGTCCCTGAAGCTTTCTTT. The encoded protein is CASRGGVPEAFF.

The V call is TRBV20-1, the J call TRBJ1-2; no definite D call. CDR3 length: 11 amino acids. The V end was cut by 6 bases, the J end by 5 bases, with 10 bases between. CDR1 and CDR2 (germline): DFQATT, SNEGSKA (reference sequence). The CDR3 sequence: CSAGLGYGYTF. CDR3 in DNA: TGCAGTGCCGGATTAGGGTATGGCTACACCTTC.

This chain uses TRBV20-1 with TRBJ2-1, with 10 positions matching TRBD2. The V gene's germline CDR1 is DFQATT and CDR2 SNEGSKA (reference sequence). Unmatched junction bases numbered 8, after V lost 3 bases and J lost 9 bases. CDR3 length: 14 residues. The CDR3 reads CSARALAGVGEQFF. Written as DNA, the CDR3 is TGCAGTGCTAGGGCTCTAGCGGGAGTGGGTGAGCAGTTCTTC.

The chain employs TRBV27 and TRBJ2-1; TRBD1 matches 9 bases. The J call could be wrong; TRBJ2-7 is a better fit for the DNA end. Germline values: CDR1 MNHEY, CDR2 SMNVEV (reference sequence). The CDR3 runs to 15 residues. As DNA, the CDR3 is TGTGCCAGCAGTCTTATGGGGGACAGGGTTTGCGAGCAGTACTTC. Protein product: CASSLMGDRVCEQYF.

About this clonotype itself: The germline gene is not matched at one end of the junction; a read error may be the cause. This chain links TRBV5-1 with TRBJ1-6; 12 bases align to TRBD1. This CDR3 is built from 14 residues. From germline, CDR1 is SGHRS and CDR2 YFSETQ. The CDR3 region is CASSLGQGASPLHF. In DNA, the CDR3 is TGTGCCAGCTCCCTGGGACAGGGGGCCTCACCCCTCCACTTT.

Remarks on this clonotype: Given a much more abundant clone one base away, this may be a read error. V and J are TRBV5-1 and TRBJ2-5; TRBD2 matches 8 bases. The DNA end is more similar to TRBJ2-1, so the J call may be wrong. The CDR3 runs to 16 residues. CDR1 SGHRS and CDR2 YFSETQ come from the germline V gene. CDR3 nucleotides: TGCGCCAGCAGCTTGGCGGCTAGCGGGTACCAAGAGACCCAGTTCTTC. Translation gives CASSLAASGYQETQFF.

The gene calls are TRBV20-1 and TRBJ2-3, with D possibly TRBD2 on 5 matching bases. With 6 bases removed from V and 0 bases from J, the gap between germline ends came to 13 bases. The CDR3 contains 14 residues. Germline CDR1 reads DFQATT; CDR2 reads SNEGSKA (reference sequence). CDR3 region: CSAPSLASTDTQYF. The CDR3 nucleotides are TGCAGTGCCCCCTCCCTAGCTAGCACAGATACGCAGTATTTT.

This clonotype was found a few times. J is TRBJ1-4 and V is TRBV2, with D perhaps matching TRBD1 (6 bases). V lost 7 bases, J lost 7 bases, and 13 bases lay in between. The CDR3 contains 13 residues. Germline values: CDR1 SNHLY, CDR2 FYNNEI. CDR3 coding DNA: TGTGCCAGCATGCAGGGGCGCGGTGAAAAACTGTTTTTT. It encodes CASMQGRGEKLFF.

The chain recombines TRBV21-1 with TRBJ2-3; no DNA check was done on the table's D call, TRBD1. TRBV21-1 is flagged as a pseudogene. CDR3 length: 15 amino acids. CDR3 coding DNA: TGTGCCAGCAGCGACCGTTTCCAGGGATCAGATACGCAGTATTTT. It is translated as CASSDRFQGSDTQYF.

The V and J genes are TRBV27 and TRBJ2-7, with 11 positions matching TRBD2. Germline loops: CDR1 MNHEY, CDR2 SMNVEV (reference sequence). The CDR3 runs to 15 residues. The J segment lost 0 bases and the V segment lost 5 bases, leaving 3 bases of the junction unmatched. The CDR3 region has the DNA TGTGCCAGCAGTCCTAGCGGGAGGAGCTCCTACGAGCAGTACTTC. It is translated as CASSPSGRSSYEQYF.

The chain is built from TRBV4-2 and TRBJ1-2; the match to TRBD1 covers 7 bases. Germline V gene sequence: CDR1 LGHNA, CDR2 YNFKEQ. V gave up 4 bases and J gave up 0 bases; unmatched junction bases: 11. This CDR3 is built from 17 residues. As DNA, the CDR3 is TGTGCCAGCAGCCGGAGGGACAGCCAAGTATCTAACTATGGCTACACCTTC. This translates into CASSRRDSQVSNYGYTF.

This clonotype was picked up a small number of times. This chain joins TRBV9 and TRBJ2-1; the D is unclear. This CDR3 spans 15 amino acids. The V end lost 2 bases, the J end lost 4 bases, and 13 bases lay between the germline ends. Germline-derived CDR1 and CDR2 are SGDLS and YYNGEE. CDR3 protein: CASSVGGNSYNEQFF. DNA for the CDR3: TGTGCCAGCAGCGTCGGCGGCAACTCTTACAATGAGCAGTTCTTC.

The chain recombines TRBV24-1 with TRBJ2-7; 10 bases match TRBD2. The V gene's germline CDR1 is KGHDR and CDR2 SFDVKD. V gave up 10 bases and J gave up 7 bases; unmatched junction bases: 12. This CDR3 has 14 residues. CDR3: CATVAGGARNEQYF. DNA of the CDR3: TGTGCCACGGTAGCGGGAGGAGCGAGGAATGAGCAGTACTTC.

The J gene is TRBJ2-4, the V gene TRBV12-3 or TRBV12-4, with D tentatively TRBD1 (5 bases). Trimming took off 7 bases at V and 0 bases at J, with 10 bases between the two ends. The CDR3 is made up of 14 amino acids. CDR3 coding DNA: TGTGCCAGCACCCTGACAGTAGCCAAAAACATTCAGTACTTC. Protein product: CASTLTVAKNIQYF.

This rearrangement joins TRBV7-2 to TRBJ2-7; D might be TRBD2 (6 bases). The CDR3 loop spans 16 amino acids. The germline gives CDR1 SGHTA, CDR2 FQGNSA. Trimming took 0 bases from V and 0 from J, leaving 12 bases between them. The CDR3, as DNA: TGTGCCAGCAGCTTAGCGGGTGGGAGGCCCTCCTACGAGCAGTACTTC. Translating gives CASSLAGGRPSYEQYF. Based on the CDR3 plus reference TRBV7-2 and TRBJ2-7, the full variable domain is GAGVSQSPSNKVTEKGKDVELRCDPISGHTALYWYRQSLGQGLEFLIYFQGNSAPDKSGLPSDRFSAERTGGSVSTLTIQRTQQEDSAVYLCASSLAGGRPSYEQYFGPGTRLTVT.

This clonotype was counted only a few times. The chain has TRBV28 and TRBJ2-3; D might be TRBD1 (6 bases). The CDR3 covers 15 residues. Germline assignment: CDR1 MDHEN and CDR2 SYDVKM. V was cut by 5 bases and J by 3 bases, with 15 bases left in between. The CDR3 region has the DNA TGTGCCAGCAGTGTAGTAGGAAGGGGGACAGATACGCAGTATTTT. This encodes CASSVVGRGTDTQYF.

V and J are TRBV27 and TRBJ2-5, with D perhaps given as TRBD1 or TRBD2 (5 bases each). The CDR3 covers 11 residues. Trimming pared 7 bases from V and 5 bases from J, leaving 8 bases between. Per germline, CDR1 MNHEY and CDR2 SMNVEV (reference sequence). In DNA, the CDR3 is TGTGCCAGCATTGAGGGGGAGACCCAGTACTTC. Translated: CASIEGETQYF.

This clonotype was found once. The rearrangement links TRBV19 to TRBJ1-1; D is possibly TRBD1 (6 bases). Trimming pared 5 bases from V and 6 bases from J, leaving 22 bases between. The germline CDR1 and CDR2 sequences are LNHDA and SQIVND (reference sequence). The CDR3 runs to 16 residues. The DNA for the CDR3 is TGTGCCAGTAGTCCCCTATGGAACAGGGCCGACCCTGAAGCTTTCTTT. Translated: CASSPLWNRADPEAFF.

This clonotype was observed a few times. The V and J genes are TRBV4-3 and TRBJ1-2, with 9 bases lining up with TRBD1. Germline V gene sequence: CDR1 LGHNA, CDR2 YSLEER. Trimming took 0 bases from V and 4 from J; bases not matched to a gene: 9. The CDR3 length is 17 residues. In DNA, the CDR3 is TGCGCCAGCAGCCAAGATCTAGGGACAGGGTGGACCTATGGCTACACCTTC. Translating it yields CASSQDLGTGWTYGYTF.

The chain joins TRBV28 to TRBJ2-4; no clear D gene. Near its end, the DNA agrees better with TRBJ2-7, so the J call may be wrong. Germline CDR1 and CDR2: MDHEN and SYDVKM. This CDR3 is 13 amino acids long. The CDR3 nucleotides read TGTGCCAGCGCTGACCAGAGTCCCTACGAGCAGTACTTC. It translates to CASADQSPYEQYF.

The rearrangement uses TRBV11-2 and TRBJ2-1; 9 bases map to TRBD1. Losses at the gene ends were 6 bases for V and 6 bases for J; bases not matched to a gene: 9. CDR3 length: 15 residues. The germline V gene has CDR1 SGHAT and CDR2 FQNNGV. This CDR3 reads CASRRPGTGLNEQFF. DNA of the CDR3: TGTGCCAGCAGAAGGCCCGGGACAGGGCTCAATGAGCAGTTCTTC.

A few counts support this clonotype. V and J are TRBV9 and TRBJ1-1; D remains unclear. The ends were cut back, 0 bases at V and 5 bases at J, with 11 bases in the middle. In germline, CDR1 is SGDLS, CDR2 YYNGEE. The CDR3 has 14 residues. This chain's CDR3 is CASSVGLGGTEAFF. The DNA of the CDR3 is TGTGCCAGCAGCGTAGGGCTCGGCGGAACTGAAGCTTTCTTT. The variable domain in full, completed from reference TRBV9 and TRBJ1-1, reads DSGVTQTPKHLITATGQRVTLRCSPRSGDLSVYWYQQSLDQGLQFLIQYYNGEERAKGNILERFSAQQFPDLHSELNLSSLELGDSALYFCASSVGLGGTEAFFGQGTRLTVV.

This clonotype has more than one count but fewer than ten. In DNA, the CDR3 is TGTGCCAGCAGCTTTCAGGGGGTGGTTGAGCAGTACTTC. This sequence encodes CASSFQGVVEQYF. The rearrangement uses TRBV28 and TRBJ2-7, with 7 bases matching TRBD1. Germline CDR1 reads MDHEN; CDR2 reads SYDVKM. This CDR3 contains 13 residues. V shed 6 bases, J shed 7 bases, and the junction held 9 bases outside the gene matches.

The chain has TRBV6-2 or TRBV6-3 and TRBJ2-1, with TRBD2 matching over 8 bases. Germline CDR1 and CDR2: MNHEY and SVGEGT. The CDR3 runs to 14 residues. The trim removed 7 bases at V and 9 bases at J, leaving 11 bases unmatched. The CDR3 here is CASTLVTSVSEQFF. The CDR3 bases are TGTGCCAGCACTCTCGTGACTAGCGTCAGTGAGCAGTTCTTC.

This clonotype was picked up a small number of times. The gene calls are TRBV29-1 and TRBJ1-2, with D tentatively TRBD1 (6 bases). CDR3 size: 13 residues. With 6 bases removed from V and 2 bases from J, the gap between germline ends came to 13 bases. The germline V gene encodes CDR1 SQVTM and CDR2 ANQGSEA. CDR3 DNA: TGCAGCGTCGATGATACAGGGAACTATGGCTACACCTTC. It yields the protein CSVDDTGNYGYTF.

The chain uses TRBV27 and TRBJ1-1, with TRBD1 identical over 9 bases. The CDR3 runs to 14 residues. CDR1 and CDR2 (germline): MNHEY, SMNVEV (reference sequence). J gave up 4 bases and V 5 bases, and 5 bases lay outside the gene matches. The CDR3 loop reads CASSKQGAGTEAFF. DNA for the CDR3: TGTGCCAGCAGTAAACAGGGGGCCGGCACTGAAGCTTTCTTT.